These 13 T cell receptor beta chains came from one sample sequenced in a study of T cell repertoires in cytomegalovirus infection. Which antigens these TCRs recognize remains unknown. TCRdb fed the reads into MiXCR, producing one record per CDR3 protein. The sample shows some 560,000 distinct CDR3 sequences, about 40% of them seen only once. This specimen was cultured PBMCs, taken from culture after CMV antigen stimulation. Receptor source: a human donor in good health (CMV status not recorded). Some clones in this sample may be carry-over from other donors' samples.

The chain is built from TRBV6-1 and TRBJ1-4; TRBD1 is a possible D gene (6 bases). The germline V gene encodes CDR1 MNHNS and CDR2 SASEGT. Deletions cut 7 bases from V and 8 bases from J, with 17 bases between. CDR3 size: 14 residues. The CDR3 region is CASIRGAPSEKLFF. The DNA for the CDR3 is TGTGCCAGCATACGGGGGGCCCCTTCAGAAAAACTGTTTTTT.

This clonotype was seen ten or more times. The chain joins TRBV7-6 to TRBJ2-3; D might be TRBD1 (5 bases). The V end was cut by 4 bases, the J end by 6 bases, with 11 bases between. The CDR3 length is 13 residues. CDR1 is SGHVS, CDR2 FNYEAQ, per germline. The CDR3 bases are TGTGCCAGCAGCTCCCCTCCAGGGGATACGCAGTATTTT. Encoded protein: CASSSPPGDTQYF. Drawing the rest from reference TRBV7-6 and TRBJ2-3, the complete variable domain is GAGVSQSPRYKVTKRGQDVALRCDPISGHVSLYWYRQALGQGPEFLTYFNYEAQQDKSGLPNDRFSAERPEGSISTLTIQRTEQRDSAMYRCASSSPPGDTQYFGPGTRLTVL.

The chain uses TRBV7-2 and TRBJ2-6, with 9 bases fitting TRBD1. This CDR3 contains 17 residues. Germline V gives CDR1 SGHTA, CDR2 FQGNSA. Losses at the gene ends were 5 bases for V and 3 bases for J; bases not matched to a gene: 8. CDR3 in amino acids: CASSPQRGQGGANVLTF. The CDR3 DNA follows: TGTGCCAGCAGCCCCCAGAGGGGACAGGGTGGGGCCAACGTCCTGACTTTC.

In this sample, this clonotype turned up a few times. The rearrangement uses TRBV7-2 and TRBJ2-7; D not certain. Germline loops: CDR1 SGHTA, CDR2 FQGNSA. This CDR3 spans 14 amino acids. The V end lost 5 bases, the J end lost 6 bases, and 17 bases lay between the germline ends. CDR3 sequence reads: CASSQLARSSEQYF. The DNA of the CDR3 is TGTGCCAGCAGCCAACTTGCGAGGAGCTCCGAGCAGTACTTC.

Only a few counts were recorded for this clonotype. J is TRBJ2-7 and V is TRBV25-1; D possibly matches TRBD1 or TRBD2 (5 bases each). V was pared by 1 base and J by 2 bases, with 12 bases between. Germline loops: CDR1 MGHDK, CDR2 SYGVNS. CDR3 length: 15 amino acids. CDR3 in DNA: TGTGCCAGCAGTGAATTCGGTTTGGGGGCCTACGAGCAGTACTTC. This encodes CASSEFGLGAYEQYF.

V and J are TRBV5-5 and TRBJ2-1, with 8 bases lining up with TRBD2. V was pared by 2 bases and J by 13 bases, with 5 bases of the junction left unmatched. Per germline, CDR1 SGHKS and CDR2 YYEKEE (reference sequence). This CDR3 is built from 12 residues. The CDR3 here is CASSFGLADQFF. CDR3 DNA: TGTGCCAGCAGCTTTGGACTAGCAGATCAGTTCTTC.

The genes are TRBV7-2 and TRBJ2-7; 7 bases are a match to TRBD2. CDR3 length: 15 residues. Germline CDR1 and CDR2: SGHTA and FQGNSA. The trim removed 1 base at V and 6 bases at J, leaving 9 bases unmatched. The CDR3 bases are TGTGCCAGCAGCTTAGTGGGGGGGGAGTACGGCGAGCAGTACTTC. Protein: CASSLVGGEYGEQYF.

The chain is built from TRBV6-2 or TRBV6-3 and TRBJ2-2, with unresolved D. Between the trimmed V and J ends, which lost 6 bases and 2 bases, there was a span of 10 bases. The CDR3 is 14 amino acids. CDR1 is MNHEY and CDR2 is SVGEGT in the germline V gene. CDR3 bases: TGTGCCAGCAGGATCGGGTCCAACACCGGGGAGCTGTTTTTT. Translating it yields CASRIGSNTGELFF.

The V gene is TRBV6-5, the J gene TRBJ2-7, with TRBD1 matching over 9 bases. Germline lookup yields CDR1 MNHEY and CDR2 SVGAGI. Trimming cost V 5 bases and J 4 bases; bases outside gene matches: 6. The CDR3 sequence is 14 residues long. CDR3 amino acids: CASSRGDRVYEQYF. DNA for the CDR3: TGTGCCAGCAGTCGGGGGGACAGGGTTTACGAGCAGTACTTC.

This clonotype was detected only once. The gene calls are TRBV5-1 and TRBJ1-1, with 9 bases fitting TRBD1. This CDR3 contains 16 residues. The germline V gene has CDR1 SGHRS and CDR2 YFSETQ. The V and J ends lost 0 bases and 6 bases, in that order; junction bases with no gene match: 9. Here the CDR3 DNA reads TGCGCCAGCAGCTTGGGTTGGGACAGGGTTTTCGCTGAAGCTTTCTTT. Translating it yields CASSLGWDRVFAEAFF. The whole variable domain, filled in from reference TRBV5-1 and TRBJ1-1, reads KAGVTQTPRYLIKTRGQQVTLSCSPISGHRSVSWYQQTPGQGLQFLFEYFSETQRNKGNFPGRFSGRQFSNSRSEMNVSTLELGDSALYLCASSLGWDRVFAEAFFGQGTRLTVV.

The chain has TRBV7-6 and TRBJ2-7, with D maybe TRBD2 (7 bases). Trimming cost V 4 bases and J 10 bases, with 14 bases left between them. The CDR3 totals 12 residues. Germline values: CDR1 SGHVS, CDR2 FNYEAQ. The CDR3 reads CASSSPGGQQYF. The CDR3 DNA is TGTGCCAGCAGCTCCCCCGGGGGGCAACAGTACTTC. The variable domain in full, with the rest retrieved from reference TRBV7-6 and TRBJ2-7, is GAGVSQSPRYKVTKRGQDVALRCDPISGHVSLYWYRQALGQGPEFLTYFNYEAQQDKSGLPNDRFSAERPEGSISTLTIQRTEQRDSAMYRCASSSPGGQQYFGPGTRLTVT.

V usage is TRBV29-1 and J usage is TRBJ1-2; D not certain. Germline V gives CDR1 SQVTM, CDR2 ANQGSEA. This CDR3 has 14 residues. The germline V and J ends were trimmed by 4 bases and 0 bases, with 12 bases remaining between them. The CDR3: CSVGGDPANYGYTF. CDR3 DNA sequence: TGCAGCGTTGGTGGGGATCCAGCTAACTATGGCTACACCTTC.

As DNA, the CDR3 is TGTGCCAGCAGCTTAGGTCTTTGGGGCCGCAACCTCTATTTCAATGAGCAGTTCTTC. It yields the protein CASSLGLWGRNLYFNEQFF. The chain carries TRBV7-9 and TRBJ2-1; tentative D call: TRBD1 (5 bases). CDR1 and CDR2 from the germline V gene are SEHNR and FQNEAQ (reference sequence). The length of the CDR3 is 19 residues. Trimming removed 1 base at V and 6 bases at J, with 25 bases between. The full variable domain, rest sourced from reference TRBV7-9 and TRBJ2-1, is DTGVSQNPRHKITKRGQNVTFRCDPISEHNRLYWYRQTLGQGPEFLTYFQNEAQLEKSRLLSDRFSAERPKGSFSTLEIQRTEQGDSAMYLCASSLGLWGRNLYFNEQFFGPGTRLTVL.